The source of this T cell receptor beta chain is a study of T-cell memory formation after mild COVID-19. V dropped 3 bases and J dropped 5; count of bases not matched to a gene: 2. The germline CDR1 and CDR2 sequences are SGHTA and FQGNSA. The CDR3 loop spans 15 amino acids. With respect to this clonotype: Its specificity is not known.

Study-level points and caveats: Clones that contracted from day 15 to 85 were balanced CD4/CD8, while later expanders leaned CD4+. Second-wave clones that peaked on day 37 lacked confirmed SARS-CoV-2 specificity. The appearance of some responding clones in pre-infection memory suggested that cross-reactive memory joined.

UMIs and sample barcodes were carried by the TCR alpha and TCR beta cDNA libraries that 5'RACE produced using constant-segment primers. TCRdb analysed the 5' RACE reads with MiXCR anew, one entry per CDR3 protein. The sample records 250,000 to 350,000 distinct CDR3 sequences, 15% to 20% being singletons. The receptor was derived from a man aged 18 to 30 who had mild COVID-19 (a few samples of this study predate the infection). Cell type and time point are not known. The V and J genes are TRBV7-2 and TRBJ2-2; 11 nucleotides agree with TRBD1. What was sequenced was PBMCs or a T cell subset sorted from them (not recorded which). The CDR3 DNA reads as TGTGCCAGCAGCTTTGGACAGGGGGCTACCGGGGAGCTGTTTTTT. Translating gives CASSFGQGATGELFF.